The sequence of this T cell receptor beta chain was determined in a study of blood T cell repertoires in COVID-19. Original processing methods: Using reference gene primer amplification, nucleated cell counts were estimated. TCRdb keeps only in-frame clones here, not all; method: immunoSEQ multiplex PCR. V and J calls and clone size follow that table, whereas D and trimming were derived from the DNA. Of 150,000 to 160,000 clones listed, approximately 78% are singletons. The CDR3 covers 12 residues. V was cut by 3 bases and J by 5 bases, with 7 bases left in between. The TCR originated in a man older than 75 with acute or convalescent COVID-19. The chain employs TRBV12-3 or TRBV12-4 and TRBJ2-5; D is possibly TRBD2 (5 bases). Sequenced input: peripheral blood. The CDR3 sequence: CASSFSGETQYF. The CDR3 DNA reads as TGTGCCAGCAGTTTTTCGGGGGAGACCCAGTACTTC.